This T cell receptor (beta chain) was profiled in a study of cytomegalovirus exposure and HLA in healthy donors. About the research overall: Membership in the Caucasian-associated ancestry cluster was found for about four fifths of 398 genotyped donors.

Primers: 60 Vbeta forward and 13 Jbeta reverse. Generated by immunoSEQ multiplex PCR, the TCRdb table keeps only in-frame clones and is missing some. The table includes over 85,000 clones, around 80% detected once. Study-level points and caveats: A later analysis appeared to link common viral pathogens to several of the most significant clusters. The likely explanation for a cluster of highly shared sequence variants was sequencing artifact. Cytomegalovirus-associated TCR beta chains were listed, numbering roughly 150.

Remarks on this clone: Its matching antigen is unknown.

The germline V gene has CDR1 SGHKS and CDR2 YYEKEE (reference sequence). The CDR3 covers 14 residues. V was clipped by 9 bases and J by 0 bases, with 16 bases between them. The TCR originated in a man between 25 and 39 years old in good health and CMV-seropositive. The chain recombines TRBV5-5 with TRBJ2-7, with D tentatively TRBD2 (6 bases). Sequencing was done on a sample of PBMCs. The CDR3 loop reads CATRWGETSYEQYF. The DNA of the CDR3 is TGTGCCACCCGGTGGGGGGAGACCTCCTACGAGCAGTACTTC.